This T cell receptor (beta chain) was retrieved from a study of T cell clonality in common variable immunodeficiency. J lost 3 bases, V lost 10 bases, and 8 bases had no gene match. CDR1 ENHRY and CDR2 SYGVKD come from the germline V gene. This CDR3 spans 14 amino acids. Heparinized whole blood, about 4.5 to 9 ml, came from each donor. This clone was recorded at least ten times. Antigen unknown. The read ends 3 residues shy of where the CDR3 ends; the end is completed using the germline J gene. Repertoires were generated with immunoSEQ multiplex PCR, while TCRdb's copy carries only in-frame clones and drops some. This sample comprises tens of thousands of clones, none seen once only. Whole-study results and caveats: Repertoire-complication correlations in CVID were limited by patient heterogeneity. Common variable immunodeficiency TCR beta sequences reportedly had fewer deletions and N-nucleotide insertions.

Sequenced: peripheral blood mononuclear cells. This receptor was obtained from a person aged 18 to 75 in good health. V is TRBV10-3 and J is TRBJ2-7; 11 bases fit TRBD2. The part of the CDR3 DNA that was read is TGTGCCACCAGGACTAGCGGGTCCAGCTACGAG. Translation: CATRTSGSSYE. In full, the CDR3 is CATRTSGSSYEQYF.